Following are 21 T cell receptor beta chains from one sample sequenced in a study of T cells in Graves' hyperthyroidism and ophthalmopathy. From RNA transcripts, TCR beta CDR3 regions were amplified. HTBI primers were used for first-round RT-PCR of the TCR CDR3. Via MiXCR, TCRdb re-called the multiplex PCR reads, giving one row per CDR3 protein. The table shows hundreds of thousands of distinct CDR3 sequences, with over 11% occurring only once. Input material: blood. The receptors here all came from a man aged 45 to 65 with Graves' ophthalmopathy.

This clonotype came up a few times. As DNA, the CDR3 is TGCAGTGCTAGTTCCAGCGGAAATACAGATACGCAGTATTTT. Translating it yields CSASSSGNTDTQYF. The V call is TRBV20-1, the J call TRBJ2-3; weak D call: TRBD2 (5 bases). This CDR3 is 14 amino acids long. V lost 3 bases, J lost 3 bases, and 13 bases lay in between. Per the germline V gene, CDR1 is DFQATT and CDR2 is SNEGSKA (reference sequence).

The table lists this clonotype with many counts. The rearrangement uses TRBV28 and TRBJ1-2, with D tentatively TRBD1 (5 bases). V was shortened by 4 bases and J by 6 bases, with 15 bases between the two germline ends. The CDR3 totals 14 residues. CDR1 and CDR2 (germline): MDHEN, SYDVKM. CDR3 sequence (DNA): TGTGCCAGCAGTTCGCCGACAGCTACCCATGGCTACACCTTC. This encodes CASSSPTATHGYTF.

The table lists this clonotype with many counts. The chain has TRBV6-1 and TRBJ2-7; tentative D call: TRBD2 (5 bases). Looked up from germline, CDR1 is MNHNS and CDR2 is SASEGT. The CDR3 runs 14 residues. Trimming removed 5 bases from V and 3 bases from J, with 14 bases in between. The CDR3 region is CASSSGLDRYEQYF. The DNA for the CDR3 is TGTGCCAGCAGTTCTGGACTGGACCGCTACGAGCAGTACTTC.

Many counts were recorded for this clonotype. The chain combines TRBV18 with TRBJ2-7; no clear D gene. The CDR3 runs to 13 residues. Deletions cut 2 bases from V and 5 bases from J, with 10 bases between. The germline V gene encodes CDR1 KGHSH and CDR2 LQKENI. CDR3 DNA: TGTGCCAGCTCACCATTCGGTCTCCACGAGCAGTACTTC. This encodes CASSPFGLHEQYF.

This clonotype turned up a few times. Here the CDR3 DNA reads TGCAGTGGCGAGCGAACCGGGACAGGGTCCTACGAGCAGTACTTC. It codes for CSGERTGTGSYEQYF. The chain couples TRBV20-1 to TRBJ2-7; 9 positions match TRBD1. Germline loops: CDR1 DFQATT, CDR2 SNEGSKA (reference sequence). CDR3 length equals 15 residues. V shed 7 bases and J 1 base; nucleotides not matched to a gene: 11.

The table lists this clonotype with a few counts. The V and J genes are TRBV24-1 and TRBJ2-1; tentatively, D is TRBD1 (6 bases). The V gene lost 3 bases and the J gene lost 7 bases, with 18 bases spanning the gap. The CDR3 sequence is 16 residues long. Germline V gives CDR1 KGHDR, CDR2 SFDVKD. For the CDR3, the DNA is TGTGCCACCAGTGATGTATGGGGAAAGGGGGAGAATGAGCAGTTCTTC. Residues: CATSDVWGKGENEQFF.

The chain is built from TRBV12-3 or TRBV12-4 and TRBJ2-3; D possibly corresponds to TRBD2 (5 bases). This CDR3 is built from 14 residues. V lost 5 bases and J lost 2, with 11 bases in between. The CDR3 DNA reads TGTGCCAGCAGTCACCGGGAAGACACAGATACGCAGTATTTT. Translation gives CASSHREDTDTQYF.

The chain couples TRBV29-1 to TRBJ2-1, with 9 bases lining up with TRBD1. Germline V gene data show CDR1 as SQVTM and CDR2 as ANQGSEA. V shed 4 bases, J shed 0 bases, and the junction held 19 bases outside the gene matches. The CDR3 length is 20 residues. The CDR3 sequence: CSVGGNRGRVGVGSYNEQFF. CDR3 nucleotide sequence: TGCAGCGTTGGGGGGAACAGGGGGCGTGTCGGGGTGGGCTCCTACAATGAGCAGTTCTTC.

This clonotype was detected only a few times. J is TRBJ1-1 and V is TRBV20-1; 8 bases are shared with TRBD1. CDR1 and CDR2 from the germline V gene are DFQATT and SNEGSKA (reference sequence). The junction had 7 bases not matched to a gene; V was cut back by 6 bases and J by 7 bases. The CDR3 covers 12 residues. CDR3 protein: CSAGKTGVEAFF. CDR3 DNA sequence: TGCAGTGCGGGAAAGACAGGGGTTGAAGCTTTCTTT.

This clonotype was seen at least ten times. The V gene is TRBV2, the J gene TRBJ2-7, with 7 bases aligning to TRBD2. Per the germline V gene, CDR1 is SNHLY and CDR2 is FYNNEI. The CDR3 runs 15 residues. V dropped 2 bases and J dropped 4; count of bases not matched to a gene: 8. CDR3 coding DNA: TGTGCCAGCAGTGAAATCCGGGAGGTTGGTTACGAGCAGTACTTC. Translation: CASSEIREVGYEQYF.

This clonotype has a handful of counts. This chain joins TRBV5-6 and TRBJ2-4, with 10 positions matching TRBD2. Germline CDR1 is SGHDT and CDR2 is YYEEEE. J lost 3 bases, V lost 0 bases, and 9 bases had no gene match. The CDR3 has 18 amino acids. For the CDR3, the DNA is TGTGCCAGCAGCTTGGGTAGAGCGGGAGGGCGAGTCAAAAACATTCAGTACTTC. Its protein product is CASSLGRAGGRVKNIQYF.

This clonotype was observed a handful of times. CDR3 DNA: TGTGCCAGTAGTGCCCGAGGTGTGAGGGAGGGCCGTTACAAGCAGTTCTTC. Its protein product is CASSARGVREGRYKQFF. This chain joins TRBV19 and TRBJ2-1; 7 bases are a match to TRBD2. Germline values: CDR1 LNHDA, CDR2 SQIVND (reference sequence). V dropped 5 bases and J dropped 11; count of bases not matched to a gene: 21. This CDR3 is built from 17 residues.

This clonotype has at least ten counts. V gene TRBV3-1 combines with J gene TRBJ2-7, with D unresolved. CDR3 size: 12 residues. The germline gives CDR1 LGHDT, CDR2 YNNKEL (reference sequence). Trimming took off 4 bases at V and 2 bases at J, with 6 bases between the two ends. CDR3 sequence reads: CASSLGTYEQYF. For the CDR3, the DNA is TGTGCCAGCAGCCTTGGAACCTACGAGCAGTACTTC.

This chain uses TRBV4-2 with TRBJ1-6; no clear D. Germline CDR1 is LGHNA and CDR2 is YNFKEQ. Trimming pared 0 bases from V and 7 bases from J, leaving 7 bases between. This CDR3 comprises 14 residues. In DNA form, the CDR3 reads TGTGCCAGCAGCCAAGAATCCGGAAATTCACCCCTCCACTTT. It is translated as CASSQESGNSPLHF.

V usage is TRBV6-6 and J usage is TRBJ2-1; 8 bases match TRBD2. The ends lost 3 bases at V and 9 bases at J; junction bases unmatched: 7. Per the germline V gene, CDR1 is MNHNY and CDR2 is SVGAGI (reference sequence). The CDR3 has 14 amino acids. In nucleotides, the CDR3 is TGTGCCAGCAGTTATTCGGGAGGGCCTTCTGAGCAGTTCTTC. Protein: CASSYSGGPSEQFF.

This clonotype has only a few counts. The CDR3 spells CASSYQYDSYEQYF. The DNA for the CDR3 is TGTGCCAGCAGTTACCAATATGACTCCTACGAGCAGTACTTC. This sequence joins TRBV6-5 and TRBJ2-7; D ambiguous. The V end was cut by 2 bases, the J end by 0 bases, with 8 bases between. The CDR3 sequence is 14 residues long. CDR1 MNHEY and CDR2 SVGAGI come from the germline V gene.

This clonotype was observed a handful of times. A much bigger clone sits one base away, suggesting this may be a read error. The V call is TRBV2, the J call TRBJ1-1, with D maybe TRBD1 (6 bases). Germline V gene data show CDR1 as SNHLY and CDR2 as FYNNEI. The CDR3 is made up of 13 amino acids. The CDR3: CATLQGDDTGAFF. As DNA, the CDR3 is TGTGCCACTCTACAGGGTGACGATACTGGAGCTTTCTTT.

This clonotype turned up a few times. The CDR3 spells CASSLKLEPGPYGELFF. The CDR3 coding sequence is TGTGCCAGCAGCTTAAAGTTAGAGCCAGGGCCATACGGGGAGCTGTTTTTT. J is TRBJ2-2 and V is TRBV7-8; D is possibly TRBD1 (5 bases). V lost 2 bases, J lost 7 bases, and 20 bases lay in between. This CDR3 comprises 17 residues. Per the germline V gene, CDR1 is SGHVS and CDR2 is FQNEAQ.

Only a few counts were recorded for this clonotype. The gene calls are TRBV20-1 and TRBJ1-3; D is undetermined. CDR3 length equals 14 residues. The germline V gene encodes CDR1 DFQATT and CDR2 SNEGSKA (reference sequence). V lost 1 base and J lost 6, with 13 bases in between. The CDR3 is CSARALSGSNTIYF. CDR3 bases: TGCAGTGCTAGAGCCCTATCCGGCTCAAACACCATATATTTT.

This clonotype was seen more than once but under ten times. J is TRBJ2-5 and V is TRBV11-2, with 9 positions matching TRBD2. Germline-derived CDR1 and CDR2 are SGHAT and FQNNGV. The CDR3 sequence is 18 residues long. V was pared by 7 bases and J by 7 bases, with 22 bases of the junction left unmatched. The CDR3 reads CASNPTDEEREVIGTQYF. The CDR3 DNA follows: TGTGCCAGCAACCCAACCGACGAAGAGCGGGAGGTTATTGGGACCCAGTACTTC. The full variable domain, completed using reference TRBV11-2 and TRBJ2-5, is EAGVAQSPRYKIIEKRQSVAFWCNPISGHATLYWYQQILGQGPKLLIQFQNNGVVDDSQLPKDRFSAERLKGVDSTLKIQPAKLEDSAVYLCASNPTDEEREVIGTQYFGPGTRLLVL.

This clonotype came up many times. The V gene is TRBV6-2 or TRBV6-3, the J gene TRBJ1-5; 10 bases fit TRBD1. The V segment lost 5 bases and the J segment 7 bases; nucleotides outside the gene matches: 8. Germline V gene lookup returns CDR1 MNHEY and CDR2 SVGEGT. The CDR3 contains 15 residues. As DNA, the CDR3 is TGTGCCAGCAGTCAGGGACAGGGGATTGGGCAGCCCCAGCATTTT. Encoded protein: CASSQGQGIGQPQHF.